These 9 T cell receptor beta chains were sequenced from one sample in a study of neurological immune-mediated disorders. One entry per CDR3 protein, called by TCRdb with MiXCR from the 5' RACE reads. The table includes 55,000 to 70,000 distinct CDR3 sequences, around 10% detected once. Sample: PBMCs. These receptor sequences come from a man between 60 and 75 years old in good health.

This clonotype has a count of ten or more. This chain connects TRBV10-3 to TRBJ1-1, with D uncertain. V lost 6 bases and J 4 bases, leaving 15 bases between the germline ends. CDR3 length: 14 residues. Germline V gene lookup returns CDR1 ENHRY and CDR2 SYGVKD. CDR3 region: CAIRVSGSGTEAFF. CDR3 sequence (DNA): TGTGCCATCAGGGTTTCGGGTTCGGGCACTGAAGCTTTCTTT.

At least ten counts were recorded for this clonotype. The gene calls are TRBV12-5 and TRBJ2-7; no definite D call. Deletions cut 3 bases from V and 3 bases from J, with 3 bases between. Per germline, CDR1 LGHNT and CDR2 FRNRAP. This CDR3 is built from 11 residues. CDR3 residues: CASGFSYEQYF. DNA for the CDR3: TGTGCTAGTGGTTTTAGCTACGAGCAGTACTTC.

Ten or more counts support this clonotype. The CDR3 spells CASSQSWGTGRDGYTF. The CDR3 nucleotides are TGCGCCAGCAGCCAGTCCTGGGGTACGGGGCGGGATGGCTACACCTTC. The chain combines TRBV4-3 with TRBJ1-2; D is perhaps TRBD1 (5 bases). V lost 3 bases and J lost 6, with 20 bases in between. Germline assignment: CDR1 LGHNA and CDR2 YSLEER. This CDR3 spans 16 amino acids.

In this sample, this clonotype turned up many times. CDR3 region: CASSRPGTGDTEAFF. CDR3 DNA sequence: TGTGCCAGCAGCCGCCCCGGGACAGGGGACACTGAAGCTTTCTTT. The rearrangement uses TRBV14 and TRBJ1-1; the match to TRBD1 covers 10 bases. This CDR3 is 15 amino acids long. V gave up 4 bases and J gave up 3 bases; unmatched junction bases: 5. Germline assignment: CDR1 SGHDN and CDR2 FVKESK.

This clonotype was picked up many times. The chain joins TRBV5-1 to TRBJ1-2, with 9 bases fitting TRBD1. Germline V lookup: CDR1 SGHRS, CDR2 YFSETQ. Unmatched junction bases numbered 10, after V lost 5 bases and J lost 2 bases. The CDR3 sequence is 16 residues long. The CDR3, as DNA: TGCGCCAGCAGACCGACAGGGGGTATGCAGAACTATGGCTACACCTTC. Translating gives CASRPTGGMQNYGYTF.

This clonotype was seen ten or more times. The chain couples TRBV9 to TRBJ1-6; the D is unclear. From germline, CDR1 is SGDLS and CDR2 YYNGEE. The ends were cut back, 0 bases at V and 0 bases at J, with 7 bases in the middle. The CDR3 contains 16 residues. The CDR3 coding sequence is TGTGCCAGCAGCGTAGGGCTTAGCTCCTATAATTCACCCCTCCACTTT. It yields the protein CASSVGLSSYNSPLHF.

This clonotype was picked up a small number of times. This chain connects TRBV19 to TRBJ2-3; either TRBD1 or TRBD2 may fit D (5 bases each). CDR3 length: 15 residues. Trimming took 5 bases from V and 4 from J, leaving 16 bases between them. Germline values: CDR1 LNHDA, CDR2 SQIVND (reference sequence). CDR3: CASSPGRTGADTQYF. CDR3 bases: TGTGCCAGTAGTCCGGGACGGACGGGCGCAGATACGCAGTATTTT.

This clonotype was picked up a small number of times. This chain uses TRBV20-1 with TRBJ1-5, with 7 bases aligning to TRBD1. The CDR3 covers 14 residues. Germline V gene lookup returns CDR1 DFQATT and CDR2 SNEGSKA (reference sequence). Trimming at V came to 3 bases and at J to 1 base, leaving 3 bases not matched to a gene. The CDR3 DNA reads TGCAGTGCTAGCGAGGGGGCCAGCAATCAGCCCCAGCATTTT. This translates into CSASEGASNQPQHF.

In its sample, this clonotype was seen many times. The V call is TRBV5-8, the J call TRBJ2-1, with D possibly TRBD2 on 6 matching bases. Germline CDR1 and CDR2: SGHTS and YDEGEE. This CDR3 comprises 16 residues. Trimming pared 1 base from V and 0 bases from J, leaving 11 bases between. CDR3 in DNA: TGTGCCAGCAGCTTGAATCGGGGGTTCTCCTACAATGAGCAGTTCTTC. The encoded protein is CASSLNRGFSYNEQFF.